Following are 20 T cell receptor beta chains from one sample sequenced in a study of technical replicates of blood from several donors. This table comes from immunoSEQ multiplex PCR, and its TCRdb copy is limited to in-frame clones, with some not included. Among just under 60,000 clones, about 95% were seen once, and the ten largest hold about 2.9%. The source material was PBMCs. The source of these receptors is a human donor in good health. Some clones in this sample may be carry-over from other donors' samples.

The chain employs TRBV6-4 and TRBJ2-3; TRBD2 might be the D (5 bases). Per germline, CDR1 MRHNA and CDR2 SNTAGT. The CDR3 is made up of 15 amino acids. V lost 6 bases, J lost 1 base, and 14 bases lay in between. The CDR3, as DNA: TGTGCCAGCAGCCAAGCGGCGGAGGGCACAGATACGCAGTATTTT. Protein sequence: CASSQAAEGTDTQYF.

V and J are TRBV6-5 and TRBJ2-3, with a possible D match to TRBD1 (6 bases). CDR3 length: 14 amino acids. In germline, CDR1 is MNHEY, CDR2 SVGAGI. V lost 5 bases, J lost 4 bases, and 13 bases lay in between. The DNA of the CDR3 is TGTGCCAGCAGTGGGACAAGGGTGTCAGATACGCAGTATTTT. This encodes CASSGTRVSDTQYF.

V and J are TRBV19 and TRBJ1-5, with D possibly TRBD1 on 5 matching bases. This CDR3 has 14 amino acids. Per the germline V gene, CDR1 is LNHDA and CDR2 is SQIVND (reference sequence). The V gene lost 1 base and the J gene lost 6 bases, with 10 bases spanning the gap. In DNA, the CDR3 is TGTGCCAGTAGTATAGTCAGGGTAGGTCAGCCCCAGCATTTT. Its protein is CASSIVRVGQPQHF.

V gene TRBV27 combines with J gene TRBJ2-3; TRBD2 matches at 15 bases. Trimming removed 5 bases from V and 6 bases from J; junction bases left unmatched: 3. This CDR3 is built from 15 residues. The germline V gene encodes CDR1 MNHEY and CDR2 SMNVEV (reference sequence). The CDR3 is CASSIGTSGRDTQYF. CDR3 coding DNA: TGTGCCAGCAGTATCGGGACTAGCGGGAGGGATACGCAGTATTTT.

V usage is TRBV13 and J usage is TRBJ2-1; D may be TRBD1 (6 bases). The V gene's germline CDR1 is PRHDT and CDR2 FYEKMQ (reference sequence). The length of the CDR3 is 20 residues. V was clipped by 0 bases and J by 0 bases, with 21 bases between them. CDR3 in amino acids: CASSLGLENVRGRSYNEQFF. The DNA of the CDR3 is TGTGCCAGCAGCTTAGGCCTGGAGAACGTCAGGGGACGCTCCTACAATGAGCAGTTCTTC.

The J gene is TRBJ1-1, the V gene TRBV11-3; 8 bases map to TRBD1. With V trimmed by 2 bases and J by 3 bases, 2 bases remained unmatched. Looked up from germline, CDR1 is SGHNT and CDR2 is YENEEA. This CDR3 spans 14 amino acids. The CDR3 region has the DNA TGTGCCAGCAGCTTAACAGGGGGGGACACTGAAGCTTTCTTT. It codes for CASSLTGGDTEAFF.

The chain uses TRBV9 and TRBJ2-1; 7 bases fit TRBD1. The CDR3 is 14 residues long. The germline CDR1 and CDR2 sequences are SGDLS and YYNGEE. The J segment lost 8 bases and the V segment lost 0 bases, leaving 5 bases of the junction unmatched. CDR3 sequence (DNA): TGTGCCAGCAGCGTAGGTGGCCAGGGGGATGAGCAGTTCTTC. Its translation is CASSVGGQGDEQFF. The full variable domain, in which reference TRBV9 and TRBJ2-1 provide the parts outside the CDR3, is DSGVTQTPKHLITATGQRVTLRCSPRSGDLSVYWYQQSLDQGLQFLIQYYNGEERAKGNILERFSAQQFPDLHSELNLSSLELGDSALYFCASSVGGQGDEQFFGPGTRLTVL.

This chain links TRBV7-9 with TRBJ2-7; D is possibly TRBD1 (5 bases). V dropped 4 bases and J dropped 5 bases, with 18 bases sitting between them. The CDR3 has 15 residues. The V gene's germline CDR1 is SEHNR and CDR2 FQNEAQ (reference sequence). The CDR3 DNA is TGTGCCAGCAGCTCATGGCAGGGCGAAGGGCACGAGCAGTACTTC. This gives the protein CASSSWQGEGHEQYF.

The chain couples TRBV7-3 to TRBJ2-1; a weak D match, TRBD2 (5 bases). Germline values: CDR1 SGHTA, CDR2 FQGTGA. V lost 5 bases and J lost 12, with 14 bases in between. This CDR3 spans 12 amino acids. CDR3 bases: TGTGCCAGCAGCCTGCCAAAAGGGAGGCAGTTCTTC. It translates to CASSLPKGRQFF.

The chain recombines TRBV4-1 with TRBJ2-2; TRBD1 might be the D (6 bases). The CDR3 loop spans 15 amino acids. Germline-derived CDR1 and CDR2 are MGHRA and YSYEKL. V gave up 3 bases and J gave up 4 bases, with 12 bases separating them. The CDR3 DNA reads TGCGCCAGCAGCCACCGGGACATATTCACCGGGGAGCTGTTTTTT. It specifies CASSHRDIFTGELFF.

The gene calls are TRBV29-1 and TRBJ1-4, with unresolved D. From germline, CDR1 is SQVTM and CDR2 ANQGSEA. The CDR3 spans 11 residues. Trimming left V 7 bases short and J 17 bases short, with 20 bases between. CDR3 protein: CSGGSGDRIFF. As DNA, the CDR3 is TGCAGCGGAGGGAGTGGAGACCGTATCTTTTTT.

The genes are TRBV30 and TRBJ2-1; maybe TRBD2 (7 bases). The CDR3 has 19 residues. Germline values: CDR1 GTSNPN, CDR2 SVGIG (reference sequence). V dropped 3 bases and J dropped 0 bases, with 24 bases sitting between them. The CDR3 reads CAWSGGLVRTPISYNEQFF. In DNA form, the CDR3 reads TGTGCCTGGAGCGGGGGGCTCGTCAGGACTCCTATCTCCTACAATGAGCAGTTCTTC.

This clone was seen just once. This rearrangement joins TRBV4-2 to TRBJ1-5, with TRBD1 matching 7 bases. V lost 0 bases and J lost 2; bases outside the gene matches: 4. Germline values: CDR1 LGHNA, CDR2 YNFKEQ. CDR3 length: 16 amino acids. The CDR3 loop is CASSQDEGQRNQPQHF. Written as DNA, the CDR3 is TGTGCCAGCAGCCAAGACGAGGGACAGCGCAATCAGCCCCAGCATTTT.

The CDR3 is CASSLTGEREQYF. CDR3 sequence (DNA): TGTGCCAGCAGCTTAACTGGAGAAAGAGAGCAGTACTTC. The V call is TRBV7-3, the J call TRBJ2-7; D gene ambiguous. The V end lost 0 bases, the J end lost 7 bases, and 10 bases lay between the germline ends. CDR1 is SGHTA and CDR2 is FQGTGA in the germline V gene. The CDR3 length is 13 residues.

The chain carries TRBV7-9 and TRBJ2-1, with 9 bases fitting TRBD2. V shed 3 bases and J 4 bases; nucleotides not matched to a gene: 4. CDR3 length: 15 residues. Per the germline V gene, CDR1 is SEHNR and CDR2 is FQNEAQ (reference sequence). For the CDR3, the DNA is TGTGCCAGCAGCTTCACTAGCGGGTATTACAATGAGCAGTTCTTC. Protein sequence: CASSFTSGYYNEQFF.

The table lists this clone with a count of one. The chain has TRBV11-2 and TRBJ2-5; 9 bases map to TRBD1. Germline CDR1 and CDR2: SGHAT and FQNNGV. This CDR3 is built from 14 residues. Trimming removed 4 bases from V and 4 bases from J; junction bases left unmatched: 4. The DNA for the CDR3 is TGTGCCAGCAGCTCGACAGGGGGGGGAGAGACCCAGTACTTC. Amino acids: CASSSTGGGETQYF.

This rearrangement joins TRBV9 to TRBJ2-5; no firm D call. This CDR3 spans 15 amino acids. The ends were cut back, 0 bases at V and 1 base at J, with 10 bases in the middle. Germline V CDR1 and CDR2: SGDLS, YYNGEE. Here the CDR3 DNA reads TGTGCCAGCAGCGTAGGGAAAGACATCCAAGAGACCCAGTACTTC. Its protein is CASSVGKDIQETQYF.

This chain joins TRBV18 and TRBJ2-3, with 9 positions matching TRBD2. Germline values: CDR1 KGHSH, CDR2 LQKENI. J was trimmed by 3 bases and V by 6 bases; bases with no gene match: 19. This CDR3 is 19 amino acids long. The CDR3 DNA sequence: TGTGCCAGCTCCCGAGCGGGGGGATCGAGCCCCTACCCAACAGATACGCAGTATTTT. Translating gives CASSRAGGSSPYPTDTQYF. Supplemented by reference TRBV18 and TRBJ2-3, the full variable domain reads NAGVMQNPRHLVRRRGQEARLRCSPMKGHSHVYWYRQLPEEGLKFMVYLQKENIIDESGMPKERFSAEFPKEGPSILRIQQVVRGDSAAYFCASSRAGGSSPYPTDTQYFGPGTRLTVL.

The V and J genes are TRBV5-1 and TRBJ1-6; 7 bases are a match to TRBD1. CDR1 and CDR2 (germline): SGHRS, YFSETQ. The CDR3 sequence is 19 residues long. Losses at the gene ends were 4 bases for V and 3 bases for J; bases not matched to a gene: 16. The CDR3 protein is CASSAVDRAFSDYNSPLHF. The CDR3 coding sequence is TGCGCCAGCAGCGCGGTTGACAGGGCTTTTTCCGACTATAATTCACCCCTCCACTTT. Variable domain in full (rest from reference TRBV5-1 and TRBJ1-6): KAGVTQTPRYLIKTRGQQVTLSCSPISGHRSVSWYQQTPGQGLQFLFEYFSETQRNKGNFPGRFSGRQFSNSRSEMNVSTLELGDSALYLCASSAVDRAFSDYNSPLHFGNGTRLTVT.

The chain has TRBV4-3 and TRBJ2-7; TRBD2 aligns across 10 bases. The CDR3 spans 15 residues. The ends lost 5 bases at V and 2 bases at J; junction bases unmatched: 6. The germline gives CDR1 LGHNA, CDR2 YSLEER. Here the CDR3 reads CASSSASGGAYEQYF. DNA for the CDR3: TGCGCCAGCAGCTCGGCTAGCGGGGGCGCCTACGAGCAGTACTTC.